A single TCR beta chain is shown here with its context. Its binding antigen is unknown. The sample holds no much larger clone one base away, and base qualities are not on file. This specimen belongs to a study of beta chain features in type 1 diabetes (dated by TCRdb to 2017 to 2018). At the level of the whole study: Patients and healthy donors did not differ in mean age, gender distribution, total cell number or subset yield. Regulatory and stem cell-like memory subsets were obtained from only 8 patients and roughly 8 healthy donors, while naive and central memory subsets were obtained from all 28 donors. In the study, recently diagnosed type 1 diabetes patients and matched healthy donors were compared on the TCRB repertoires of their sorted circulating CD4+ T cell subsets. A total of 85 million to 140 million sorted cells were examined across all samples, and the number of cells per subset was strongly correlated with RNA yield. General findings and caveats noted by the study authors: Because cDNA was sequenced instead of genomic DNA, activated cells with high expression could be over-represented, although the groups did not differ in activation or CD3 levels. Type 1 diabetes patients showed a moderate but significant shortening of TCRB CDR3 length in all four CD4+ subsets. Naive, central memory and regulatory TCRB repertoires appeared more similar among patients than among healthy donors. At VDJ recombination sites, type 1 diabetes patients had fewer insertions and more deleted nucleotides, which implies abnormalities in thymic rearrangement. Only small numbers of individuals were included in the HLA sub-analyses, which left unresolved whether HLA type had any influence on TCRB rearrangement. Shorter templates might be favored by PCR, yet because patient and control samples were amplified and corrected together, any such skew would affect both groups equally.

CDR1 and CDR2 were assigned from the germline V gene as MGHDK and SYGVNS. Inclusive of the bounding cysteine and phenylalanine, the CDR3 is 14 residues long. Only the CDR3 region is kept as DNA, spanning 42 bases read in frame from base 1. Relative to germline, V is 3 bases shorter and J is 8 bases shorter, with 14 bases between their ends. The entire isolated RNA was reverse transcribed using the High Capacity cDNA Reverse Transcription Kit, and thus expressed TCRB transcripts were sequenced. Deep immunoSEQ sequencing was performed on naive, central memory and regulatory T cell samples, with an average of roughly 3.5 million total reads per sample. Sorted cells were lysed in RLT buffer and RNA was extracted with DNase-treated RNeasy Micro or Mini kits, depending on cell number. Each cell subset was processed separately to prevent cross-contamination, with patient and healthy donor samples processed together. The immunoSEQ multiplex PCR was used to amplify TCRB sequences from cDNA, yielding 87-bp fragments that span the CDR3 region. Sequencing of the amplicons was performed on the Illumina HiSeq platform. Per the source publication's procedure: Synthetic template baselines were used to correct PCR bias computationally, reads within Hamming distance 2 were collapsed together, and singletons that could not be merged were discarded. By aligning reads against IMGT, V, D and J genes, CDR3 length, and insertions or deletions at six rearrangement sites were assigned. Within each subset, clonotype counts were normalized to sorted cell number, after which true diversity and Gini coefficients were computed with the tcR R package. The overlap coefficient, calculated on TCRB nucleotide sequences, was used to quantify repertoire sharing. Out-of-frame TCRB sequences from naive cells were analyzed to stand in for the pre-selection repertoire. TCRdb limited this immuneACCESS table to in-frame rearrangements with V and J called. A share of clones is missing; checked studies link under half to unresolved V genes, and the rest is unexplained. Clone size and V and J calls were adopted from that table, with D and trimming inferred from the DNA. Across this sample there are around 600,000 clones, with 9.5% to 15% seen only once. Around 0.12% of the sample is in the top ten clones.

Each donor gave one peripheral blood draw, roughly 110 mL on average, collected into heparinised tubes. Naive, central memory, regulatory and stem cell-like memory CD4+ T cells were sorted on a BD FACSAria II using a panel including CD45RO, CCR7, CD25, CD127, CD95 and CD27. Purity was above 95% for every sorted population. PBMCs were isolated immediately by Lymphoprep density gradient centrifugation and stained directly without culture. So that batch effects would be minimized, each experiment stained and sorted samples in pairs, pairing one healthy donor with one patient. The chain is encoded by TRBV25-1 joined to TRBJ2-1; there is no confident call for the D gene. The sequence was obtained from a man aged 30-40 years with type 1 diabetes. Sequenced sample: naive CD4+ T cells from blood. The sample's cell subset or site label is to be understood as: true naive CD4+ T cells. The CDR3 reads CASSDPPSEDEQFF. The sequenced DNA: TGTGCCAGCAGTGACCCACCCTCCGAGGATGAGCAGTTCTTC.